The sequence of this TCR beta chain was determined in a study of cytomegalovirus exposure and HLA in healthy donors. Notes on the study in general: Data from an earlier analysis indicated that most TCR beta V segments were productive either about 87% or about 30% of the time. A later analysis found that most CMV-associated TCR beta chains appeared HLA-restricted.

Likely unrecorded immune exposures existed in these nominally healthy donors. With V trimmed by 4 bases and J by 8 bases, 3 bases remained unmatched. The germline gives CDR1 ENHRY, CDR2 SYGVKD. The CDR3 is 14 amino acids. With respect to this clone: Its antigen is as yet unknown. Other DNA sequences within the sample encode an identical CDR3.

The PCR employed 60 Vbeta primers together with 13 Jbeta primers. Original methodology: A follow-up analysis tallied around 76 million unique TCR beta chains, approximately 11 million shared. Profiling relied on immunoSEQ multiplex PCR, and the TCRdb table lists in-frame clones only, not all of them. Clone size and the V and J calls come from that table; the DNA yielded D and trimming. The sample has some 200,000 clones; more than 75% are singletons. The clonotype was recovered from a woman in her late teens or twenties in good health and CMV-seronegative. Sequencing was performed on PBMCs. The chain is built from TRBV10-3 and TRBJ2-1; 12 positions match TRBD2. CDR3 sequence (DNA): TGTGCCATCAGTGGCCTAGCGGGAGGGGATGAGCAGTTCTTC. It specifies CAISGLAGGDEQFF.